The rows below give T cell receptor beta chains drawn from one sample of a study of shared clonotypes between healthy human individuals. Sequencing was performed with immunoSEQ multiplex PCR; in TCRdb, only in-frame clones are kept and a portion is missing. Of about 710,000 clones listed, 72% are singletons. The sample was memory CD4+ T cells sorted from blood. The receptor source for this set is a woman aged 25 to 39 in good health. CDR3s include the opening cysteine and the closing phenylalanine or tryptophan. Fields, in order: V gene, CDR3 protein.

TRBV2	CASSEFGAGWETQYF
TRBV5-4	CASSFWTGGPTEAFF
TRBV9	CASTPLTLSPEAFF
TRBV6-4	CASRPQGSTEAFF
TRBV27	CASSQDWLETQYF
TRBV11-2	CASNWGSSYEQYF
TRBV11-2	CASSLGDRLKSGNTIYF
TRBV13	CASSANPNRQETQYF
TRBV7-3	CASSLPLGPAFF
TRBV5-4	CASSLIGANGELFF
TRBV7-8	CASSNRQGTYNEQFF
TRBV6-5	CASRLTRRTEAFF
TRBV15	CATSREGTGGARTEAFF
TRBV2	CASSGRGANYGYTF
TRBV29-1	CSVRDTEAFF
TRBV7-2	CASSTYSETQYF
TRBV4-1	CASSPGLAGGYTGELFF
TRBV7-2	CASSVTSGRSGEQFF
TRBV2	CASSDGTTNPNEQFF
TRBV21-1	CASSKDMRDNQPQHF
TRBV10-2	CASSVGTDYEQYF
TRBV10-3	CAISEEGAFGQPQHF
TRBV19	CASSIPEGGRRDTQYF
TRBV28	CASIDHDTDTQYF
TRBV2	CASSGQPTTNEKLFF
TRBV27	CASSLASGSSETQYF
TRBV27	CASSFAGDYGYTF
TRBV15	CATSESSRREQFF
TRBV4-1	CASSSLAAYNEQFF
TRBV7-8	CASSLRERGGSYNEQFF
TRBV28	CASALGYARISNQPQHF
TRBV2	CASSGESSGELFF
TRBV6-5	CASLIEGGRVAFF
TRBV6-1	CASSPRTDVGYGYTF
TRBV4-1	CASSQDISGGDRGWPQHF
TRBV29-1	CSVVSTGRNEQYF
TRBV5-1	CASSLATGVNTDTQYF
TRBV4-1	CASSLGQETYEQYF
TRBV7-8	CASTSDRVSGYTF
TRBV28	CASSQQGLAGGLLDTQYF
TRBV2	CASRLRLTSTSSYNEQFF
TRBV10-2	CASLDRANPGSEKLFF
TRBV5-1	CASSFGVRQGVEETQYF
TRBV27	CASSPGGEQYF
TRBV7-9	CASSLSGGEFVDTQYF
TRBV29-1	CSAEGAETQYF
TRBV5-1	CASSAGSRDTGELFF
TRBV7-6	CASSWGLAGGQETQYF
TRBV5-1	CASSLNGFGQFF